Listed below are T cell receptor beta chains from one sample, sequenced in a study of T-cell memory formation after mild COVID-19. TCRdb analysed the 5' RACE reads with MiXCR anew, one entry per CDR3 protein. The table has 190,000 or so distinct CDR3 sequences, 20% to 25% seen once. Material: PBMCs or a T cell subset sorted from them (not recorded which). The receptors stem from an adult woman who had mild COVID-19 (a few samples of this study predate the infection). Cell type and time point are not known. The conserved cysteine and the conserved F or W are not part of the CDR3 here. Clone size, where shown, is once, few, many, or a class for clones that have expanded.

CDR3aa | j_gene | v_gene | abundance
ATRGLDENTEAF | TRBJ1-1 | TRBV25-1 | few
ASRGTYEQY | TRBJ2-7 | TRBV19 | NA
ASSPFEETQY | TRBJ2-5 | TRBV7-6 | NA
ASSFPGGEASYNEQF | TRBJ2-1 | TRBV12-3/TRBV12-4 | few
ASGLATSGEQF | TRBJ2-1 | TRBV12-5 | NA
ASSFGDREAEPQH | TRBJ1-5 | TRBV5-1 | NA
ASSLLGGESSYEQY | TRBJ2-7 | TRBV11-1 | NA
ASSVLPGANVLT | TRBJ2-6 | TRBV27 | NA
ASSPVTPGNEQF | TRBJ2-1 | TRBV4-2 | NA
AWSVLGGSTDTQY | TRBJ2-3 | TRBV30 | NA
AWRTGATEAF | TRBJ1-1 | TRBV30 | NA
ASSPPMAFNEKLF | TRBJ1-4 | TRBV3-1 | few
ASRPPAGGDNEQF | TRBJ2-1 | TRBV2 | NA
ASSLVAGEPRVPEQF | TRBJ2-1 | TRBV12-3/TRBV12-4 | NA
ASSLIDSHQETQY | TRBJ2-5 | TRBV4-1 | NA
AISGAVNTEAF | TRBJ1-1 | TRBV10-3 | few
ASGTSGGYNEQF | TRBJ2-1 | TRBV27 | once
ASSLARQGGTEAF | TRBJ1-1 | TRBV7-9 | NA
ASSFSQGRGYT | TRBJ1-2 | TRBV7-9 | few
ASSRDRGNGYT | TRBJ1-2 | TRBV5-1 | few